This is a list of T cell receptor beta chains from one sample in a study of CD8+ T cells in alopecia areata. Data came from immunoSEQ multiplex PCR; TCRdb stores just in-frame clones and leaves some out. The data show around 150,000 clones, with 62% seen just once and 36% held by the top ten. The specimen was CD8+ T cells sorted from blood. The origin of the receptors is a human donor in good health. Both conserved end residues are part of each CDR3. A D gene is named only where the DNA matches it firmly. Size tells how often a clone was seen (once, few, many) or the class of an expanded clone, and some rows leave it out.

J: TRBJ2-7; D: NA; size: NA; V: TRBV29-1; CDR3: CSVEDGLGYEQYF; DNA: TGCAGCGTTGAAGATGGGTTAGGCTACGAGCAGTACTTC
J: TRBJ2-7; D: TRBD1; size: NA; V: TRBV29-1; CDR3: CSVAGDRGPYEQYF; DNA: TGCAGCGTAGCCGGGGACAGGGGTCCCTACGAGCAGTACTTC
J: TRBJ2-7; D: TRBD2; size: few; V: TRBV13; CDR3: CASSPHGGLAGTYEQYF; DNA: TGTGCCAGCAGCCCCCATGGGGGACTAGCGGGAACCTACGAGCAGTACTTC
J: TRBJ2-1; D: NA; size: NA; V: TRBV9; CDR3: CASTGAAYNEQFF; DNA: TGCGCCAGCACGGGGGCCGCCTACAATGAGCAGTTCTTC
J: TRBJ2-7; D: NA; size: NA; V: TRBV30; CDR3: CAWSSSYEQYF; DNA: TGTGCCTGGAGTTCTTCCTACGAGCAGTACTTC
J: TRBJ1-2; D: NA; size: NA; V: TRBV7-9; CDR3: CASSLLGFYTF; DNA: TGTGCCAGCAGCTTACTGGGGTTCTACACCTTC
J: TRBJ2-1; D: NA; size: NA; V: TRBV29-1; CDR3: CSVTPGVSNEQFF; DNA: TGCAGCGTTACTCCTGGGGTTTCCAATGAGCAGTTCTTC
J: TRBJ2-2; D: NA; size: NA; V: TRBV7-7; CDR3: CASSLEGWNGELFF; DNA: TGTGCTAGCAGCTTAGAGGGGTGGAACGGGGAGCTGTTTTTT
J: TRBJ1-5; D: TRBD1; size: few; V: TRBV27; CDR3: CASSPGQGIQPQHF; DNA: TGTGCCAGCAGTCCCGGACAGGGGATTCAGCCCCAGCATTTT
J: TRBJ2-6; D: NA; size: NA; V: TRBV27; CDR3: CASSVVQGSLSGANVLTF; DNA: TGTGCCAGCAGTGTGGTACAGGGAAGCCTTTCGGGGGCCAACGTCCTGACTTTC
J: TRBJ1-5; D: NA; size: NA; V: TRBV19; CDR3: CASSIWVGQPQHF; DNA: TGTGCCAGTAGTATATGGGTAGGACAGCCCCAGCATTTT
J: TRBJ2-2; D: NA; size: few; V: TRBV30; CDR3: CAWSVWLDTGELFF; DNA: TGTGCCTGGAGTGTGTGGTTGGACACCGGGGAGCTGTTTTTT
J: TRBJ2-7; D: NA; size: few; V: TRBV28; CDR3: CASSRGTIYEQYF; DNA: TGTGCCAGCAGTCGGGGCACAATCTACGAGCAGTACTTC
J: TRBJ2-5; D: TRBD1; size: once; V: TRBV9; CDR3: CASSGSSTGGRETQYF; DNA: TGTGCCAGCAGCGGATCCTCAACAGGGGGCCGGGAGACCCAGTACTTC
J: TRBJ2-7; D: TRBD2; size: few; V: TRBV5-4; CDR3: CASSDGTSGNVYEQYF; DNA: TGTGCCAGCAGCGACGGGACTAGCGGGAATGTGTACGAGCAGTACTTC